The following is a TCR beta chain sequence with its context. The V and J ends lost 5 bases and 5 bases respectively, with 16 bases between them. Germline lookup yields CDR1 SGHNT and CDR2 YENEEA. There are 15 residues in the CDR3. The data belong to a study of T cells in Graves' hyperthyroidism and ophthalmopathy. Researchers amplified the TCR beta CDR3 regions from RNA transcripts. The HTBI primer set served for first-round RT-PCR of the TCR CDR3. Via MiXCR, TCRdb re-called the multiplex PCR reads, giving one row per CDR3 protein. The sample has about 400,000 distinct CDR3 sequences; about 16% are singletons.

The chain combines TRBV11-3 with TRBJ2-1; D is perhaps TRBD2 (6 bases). Input material: blood. The TCR sequence derives from a woman in her 30s with Graves' hyperthyroidism. The CDR3: CASSPAGTMDNEQFF. The CDR3 DNA follows: TGTGCCAGCAGCCCAGCGGGTACAATGGACAATGAGCAGTTCTTC.